What follows are 32 T cell receptor beta chains derived from one specimen sequenced in a study of T cell changes during pregnancy in multiple sclerosis. TCRdb keeps only in-frame clones here, not all; method: immunoSEQ multiplex PCR. Found here are over 50,000 clones, more than 75% of them singletons; the top ten hold under 5.5%. Sequenced input: peripheral blood from another person, used as feeder cells. All receptors derive from a human donor whose cells served as feeder cells for cultures in a pregnancy study.

The sample holds a few counts of this clone. The chain's CDR3 is CATSRDGGGSGANVLTF. The CDR3 DNA is TGTGCCACCAGCAGAGATGGGGGGGGCTCTGGGGCCAACGTCCTGACTTTC. This sequence joins TRBV15 and TRBJ2-6; 7 bases line up with TRBD2. The CDR3 length is 17 residues. Germline loops: CDR1 LNHNV, CDR2 YYDKDF (reference sequence). The V segment lost 0 bases and the J segment 0 bases; nucleotides outside the gene matches: 2.

The rearrangement joins TRBV4-1 to TRBJ2-2, with unresolved D. The CDR3 is 14 residues long. V was shortened by 5 bases and J by 4 bases, with 11 bases between the two germline ends. The germline V gene encodes CDR1 MGHRA and CDR2 YSYEKL. In nucleotides, the CDR3 is TGCGCCAGCAGCGAGGCGTCAGGCACCGGGGAGCTGTTTTTT. Translating gives CASSEASGTGELFF.

This chain uses TRBV10-2 with TRBJ1-6; perhaps TRBD1 as D (5 bases). Germline assignment: CDR1 WSHSY and CDR2 SAAADI. Trimming took 5 bases from V and 7 from J, leaving 12 bases between them. The CDR3 sequence is 14 residues long. The chain's CDR3 is CASSLTVKNSPLHF. Written as DNA, the CDR3 is TGCGCCAGCAGTCTGACAGTGAAGAATTCACCCCTCCACTTT.

V usage is TRBV4-1 and J usage is TRBJ1-1; D call uncertain. V was clipped by 4 bases and J by 0 bases, with 15 bases between them. The CDR3 sequence is 16 residues long. Germline CDR1 and CDR2: MGHRA and YSYEKL. CDR3 nucleotide sequence: TGCGCCAGCAGCCGCCAAGAAGGGCAGGTGAACACTGAAGCTTTCTTT. Translation gives CASSRQEGQVNTEAFF.

This rearrangement joins TRBV6-1 to TRBJ2-3; D possibly uses TRBD1 or TRBD2 (6 bases each). Germline assignment: CDR1 MNHNS and CDR2 SASEGT. The CDR3 contains 14 residues. V lost 6 bases and J lost 1, with 11 bases in between. The CDR3: CASSRGPGTDTQYF. The CDR3 DNA reads TGTGCCAGCAGCCGGGGGCCAGGCACAGATACGCAGTATTTT.

The CDR3, as DNA: TGCGCCAGCAGCCAAGTGACAGGGGAGAATGGCTCACCCCTCCACTTT. It is translated as CASSQVTGENGSPLHF. The chain combines TRBV4-1 with TRBJ1-6; 8 nucleotides align to TRBD1. With 1 base clipped from V and 10 bases from J, the junction kept 9 bases outside the gene matches. The CDR3 spans 16 residues. The germline CDR1 and CDR2 sequences are MGHRA and YSYEKL.

This clone appeared a few times. The chain employs TRBV11-2 and TRBJ2-4; weak D call: TRBD2 (5 bases). The germline V and J ends were trimmed by 2 bases and 9 bases, with 11 bases remaining between them. The CDR3 contains 13 residues. CDR1 is SGHAT, CDR2 FQNNGV, per germline. CDR3 sequence: CASSLRGNGIQYF. The CDR3 coding sequence is TGTGCCAGCAGCTTACGAGGGAACGGCATTCAGTACTTC.

This clone was seen just once. The V and J genes are TRBV7-2 and TRBJ2-7; no clear D gene. This CDR3 has 15 residues. CDR1 and CDR2 from the germline V gene are SGHTA and FQGNSA. The V end lost 2 bases, the J end lost 3 bases, and 14 bases lay between the germline ends. The CDR3 is CASSLQPGTRYEQYF. As DNA, the CDR3 is TGTGCCAGCAGCTTACAACCTGGAACCCGCTACGAGCAGTACTTC.

V gene TRBV27 combines with J gene TRBJ2-7, with D unclear. Germline values: CDR1 MNHEY, CDR2 SMNVEV (reference sequence). Trimming cost V 8 bases and J 0 bases, with 20 bases left between them. The CDR3 runs to 16 residues. The CDR3 loop reads CASDPAATSSSYEQYF. The CDR3 coding sequence is TGTGCCAGCGACCCGGCTGCTACTTCGAGCTCCTACGAGCAGTACTTC.

V is TRBV28 and J is TRBJ2-1, with D perhaps TRBD1 (5 bases). Germline lookup yields CDR1 MDHEN and CDR2 SYDVKM. Trimming cost V 8 bases and J 5 bases, with 13 bases left between them. The CDR3 consists of 13 residues. CDR3 bases: TGTGCCAGCCTCAGGGATAGCCACAATGAGCAGTTCTTC. It specifies CASLRDSHNEQFF.

This chain links TRBV6-6 with TRBJ2-3, with D perhaps TRBD1 (5 bases). Germline CDR1 MNHNY, CDR2 SVGAGI (reference sequence). This CDR3 is built from 13 residues. V lost 2 bases, J lost 8 bases, and 11 bases lay in between. CDR3 coding DNA: TGTGCCAGCAGTTACGGGGCAGATGCTACGCAGTATTTT. Translation: CASSYGADATQYF.

The V and J genes are TRBV29-1 and TRBJ1-2; D uncertain. The V end lost 4 bases, the J end lost 6 bases, and 21 bases lay between the germline ends. The CDR3 consists of 15 residues. In germline, CDR1 is SQVTM, CDR2 ANQGSEA. CDR3 protein: CSVGRWTLAGDGYTF. Written as DNA, the CDR3 is TGCAGCGTTGGCCGTTGGACCCTAGCTGGGGATGGCTACACCTTC.

V usage is TRBV6-4 and J usage is TRBJ2-2, with D maybe TRBD1 (5 bases). Germline assignment: CDR1 MRHNA and CDR2 SNTAGT. The length of the CDR3 is 16 residues. V shed 0 bases and J shed 5 bases, with 13 bases lying between them. Written as DNA, the CDR3 is TGTGCCAGCAGTGACTCAAGCCAGGGTGAGACCGGGGAGCTGTTTTTT. Protein product: CASSDSSQGETGELFF.

The genes are TRBV27 and TRBJ2-5; D remains ambiguous. Looked up from germline, CDR1 is MNHEY and CDR2 is SMNVEV (reference sequence). The CDR3 is 12 amino acids. V lost 5 bases and J lost 0, with 4 bases in between. CDR3 sequence reads: CASSVNQETQYF. The CDR3 DNA reads as TGTGCCAGCAGTGTAAACCAAGAGACCCAGTACTTC.

A single count supports this clone. This chain uses TRBV30 with TRBJ2-4, with a possible D match to TRBD2 (5 bases). The V end lost 0 bases, the J end lost 1 base, and 7 bases lay between the germline ends. The CDR3 totals 14 residues. Germline CDR1 and CDR2: GTSNPN and SVGIG (reference sequence). DNA of the CDR3: TGTGCCTGGAGTGTCGGGATCGCCAAAAACATTCAGTACTTC. Its translation: CAWSVGIAKNIQYF.

J is TRBJ2-5 and V is TRBV6-1, with TRBD2 as a possible D gene (5 bases). V was shortened by 2 bases and J by 5 bases, with 12 bases between the two germline ends. From germline, CDR1 is MNHNS and CDR2 SASEGT. This CDR3 has 14 amino acids. The chain's CDR3 is CASSEMGSKETQYF. The DNA of the CDR3 is TGTGCCAGCAGTGAAATGGGGAGCAAGGAGACCCAGTACTTC.

This sequence joins TRBV5-1 and TRBJ1-2, with 9 bases fitting TRBD1. The V and J ends lost 0 bases and 8 bases, in that order; junction bases with no gene match: 2. The CDR3 spans 13 residues. The V gene's germline CDR1 is SGHRS and CDR2 YFSETQ. CDR3 loop: CASSLGTGDGYTF. The CDR3 DNA follows: TGCGCCAGCAGCTTGGGGACAGGGGACGGCTACACCTTC.

This rearrangement joins TRBV10-3 to TRBJ1-5; TRBD1 agrees at 7 bases. Per the germline V gene, CDR1 is ENHRY and CDR2 is SYGVKD. This CDR3 region has 13 residues. V lost 9 bases to trimming and J lost 0 bases; unmatched junction nucleotides: 2. The CDR3 protein is CAIGTDSNQPQHF. DNA of the CDR3: TGTGCCATTGGGACAGATAGCAATCAGCCCCAGCATTTT.

The chain employs TRBV4-1 and TRBJ1-1; TRBD1 aligns across 8 bases. V lost 4 bases, J lost 0 bases, and 1 base stayed unmatched. Germline CDR1 MGHRA, CDR2 YSYEKL. The CDR3 has 14 residues. The CDR3 DNA is TGCGCCAGCAGCCGGACAGGGTTGAACACTGAAGCTTTCTTT. Amino acids: CASSRTGLNTEAFF.

The DNA for the CDR3 is TGTGCCAGCAGCTGGACTAGCACAGATACGCAGTATTTT. Its protein is CASSWTSTDTQYF. This chain connects TRBV5-6 to TRBJ2-3; a weak D match, TRBD2 (5 bases). The CDR3 totals 13 residues. V lost 3 bases and J 0 bases, leaving 5 bases between the germline ends. In germline, CDR1 is SGHDT, CDR2 YYEEEE.

The V and J genes are TRBV5-6 and TRBJ1-1; weak D call: TRBD1 (5 bases). Germline loops: CDR1 SGHDT, CDR2 YYEEEE. The CDR3 covers 13 residues. V lost 3 bases, J lost 5 bases, and 11 bases lay in between. As DNA, the CDR3 is TGTGCCAGCAGCTGGGGGTCGGCGACTGAAGCTTTCTTT. Translated, it gives CASSWGSATEAFF.

This clone has a handful of counts. The rearrangement links TRBV10-3 to TRBJ2-2, with 8 bases that match TRBD2. Germline values: CDR1 ENHRY, CDR2 SYGVKD. CDR3 size: 17 residues. Trimming removed 10 bases from V and 3 bases from J; junction bases left unmatched: 16. CDR3 region: CATPRVAGGADTGELFF. CDR3 DNA sequence: TGTGCCACCCCCCGTGTGGCGGGGGGCGCGGACACCGGGGAGCTGTTTTTT.

The chain uses TRBV7-3 and TRBJ2-3; possibly TRBD2 for D (6 bases). Germline V gene sequence: CDR1 SGHTA, CDR2 FQGTGA. Deletions cut 5 bases from V and 9 bases from J, with 18 bases between. The CDR3 totals 14 residues. The CDR3 reads CASSNGGSRKTQYF. The CDR3 DNA follows: TGTGCCAGCAGCAACGGGGGATCGAGGAAGACGCAGTATTTT.

The chain is built from TRBV2 and TRBJ2-7, with D perhaps given as TRBD1 or TRBD2 (5 bases each). Trimming removed 6 bases at V and 3 bases at J, with 18 bases between. The CDR3 consists of 15 residues. Germline V lookup: CDR1 SNHLY, CDR2 FYNNEI. The CDR3 region is CASSPSGTFYYEQYF. As DNA, the CDR3 is TGTGCCAGCAGCCCATCCGGGACCTTTTACTACGAGCAGTACTTC.

Points on this clone: Mismatch with germline at one junction end may stem from a read error. This chain connects TRBV5-1 to TRBJ2-1; a weak D match, TRBD2 (5 bases). There are 13 residues in the CDR3. Per germline, CDR1 SGHRS and CDR2 YFSETQ. CDR3 region: CASSDYSDNEQFF. CDR3 sequence (DNA): TGCGCCAGCAGCGACTACTCCGACAATGAGCAGTTCTTC.

The rearrangement links TRBV28 to TRBJ2-7; no clear D gene. Germline V gene sequence: CDR1 MDHEN, CDR2 SYDVKM. V was trimmed by 5 bases and J by 1 base, leaving 12 bases between them. This CDR3 is 14 amino acids long. The DNA of the CDR3 is TGTGCCAGCAGTCCTTTTTTGTGGTCCTACGAGCAGTACTTC. Protein product: CASSPFLWSYEQYF.

The chain carries TRBV27 and TRBJ2-7; D call uncertain. V was trimmed by 2 bases and J by 7 bases, leaving 3 bases between them. There are 10 residues in the CDR3. CDR1 and CDR2 (germline): MNHEY, SMNVEV (reference sequence). In DNA form, the CDR3 reads TGTGCCAGCAGTTTAGGGGAGCAGTACTTC. It encodes CASSLGEQYF.

The chain couples TRBV29-1 to TRBJ2-4, with 10 bases lining up with TRBD2. The J segment lost 1 base and the V segment lost 2 bases, leaving 11 bases of the junction unmatched. CDR1 and CDR2 from the germline V gene are SQVTM and ANQGSEA. CDR3 length equals 18 residues. CDR3 DNA: TGCAGCGTTGAACGTTGGCTAGCGGGAGATAGGGCCAAAAACATTCAGTACTTC. This codes for CSVERWLAGDRAKNIQYF.

V usage is TRBV11-2 and J usage is TRBJ2-7, with TRBD1 matching 7 bases. After removal of 0 bases from V and 3 bases from J, the junction contained 8 bases not matched to a gene. Looked up from germline, CDR1 is SGHAT and CDR2 is FQNNGV. The CDR3 has 16 amino acids. CDR3 sequence (DNA): TGTGCCAGCAGCTTAGATCTTACAGGGGCAAGCTACGAGCAGTACTTC. Protein sequence: CASSLDLTGASYEQYF.

V is TRBV7-2 and J is TRBJ2-7; TRBD2 matches 10 bases. The germline CDR1 and CDR2 sequences are SGHTA and FQGNSA. With 3 bases clipped from V and 0 bases from J, the junction kept 2 bases outside the gene matches. CDR3 length: 15 amino acids. The CDR3 nucleotides are TGTGCCAGCAGCTTCCGGACTAGCGGCTCCTACGAGCAGTACTTC. It translates to CASSFRTSGSYEQYF. The whole variable domain, filled in from reference TRBV7-2 and TRBJ2-7, reads GAGVSQSPSNKVTEKGKDVELRCDPISGHTALYWYRQSLGQGLEFLIYFQGNSAPDKSGLPSDRFSAERTGGSVSTLTIQRTQQEDSAVYLCASSFRTSGSYEQYFGPGTRLTVT.

The chain joins TRBV5-8 to TRBJ1-2; the D gene is possibly TRBD1 (6 bases). The ends were cut back, 1 base at V and 2 bases at J, with 12 bases in the middle. The CDR3 runs 15 residues. CDR1 is SGHTS, CDR2 YDEGEE, per germline. CDR3 bases: TGTGCCAGCAGCTTGTCAGGGGCCTTGAACTATGGCTACACCTTC. Protein: CASSLSGALNYGYTF.

This sequence joins TRBV7-3 and TRBJ2-1; 7 nucleotides match TRBD2. V was pared by 5 bases and J by 0 bases, with 13 bases of the junction left unmatched. The CDR3 has 18 residues. Germline V CDR1 and CDR2: SGHTA, FQGTGA. CDR3 residues: CASSPRGSGLSSYNEQFF. In DNA, the CDR3 is TGTGCCAGCAGCCCCCGAGGTAGCGGGCTAAGCTCCTACAATGAGCAGTTCTTC.